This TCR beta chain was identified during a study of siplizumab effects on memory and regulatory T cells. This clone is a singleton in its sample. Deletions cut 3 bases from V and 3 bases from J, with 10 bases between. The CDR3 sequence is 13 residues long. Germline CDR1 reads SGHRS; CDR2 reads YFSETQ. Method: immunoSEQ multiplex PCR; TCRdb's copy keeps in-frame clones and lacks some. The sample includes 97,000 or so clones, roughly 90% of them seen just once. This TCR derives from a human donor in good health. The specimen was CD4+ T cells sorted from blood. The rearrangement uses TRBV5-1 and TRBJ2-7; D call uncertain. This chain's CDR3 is CASSYESYYEQYF. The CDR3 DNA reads TGCGCCAGCAGCTACGAATCCTACTACGAGCAGTACTTC.